This is a list of T cell receptor beta chains from one sample in a study of Ad26.COV2.S vaccination and SARS-CoV-2 variants. Produced via immunoSEQ multiplex PCR; TCRdb's table is partial and in-frame only. The table records about 680,000 clones, about 90% of them present only once. Specimen: peripheral blood, collected in a trial of Ad26.COV2.S vaccine versus placebo. These receptors all stem from a person between 18 and 65 years old who received the Ad26.COV2.S COVID-19 vaccine or a placebo. CDR3s include the opening cysteine and the closing phenylalanine or tryptophan. The order of the fields is V gene, D gene, CDR3 protein. D genes are given only for firm matches.

TRBV4-2,-,CASSQDPGRGSEAFF
TRBV7-9,-,CASSLRGSGANVLTF
TRBV18,-,CASSPATGSTEAFF
TRBV9,-,CASSVATGSSYEQYF
TRBV9,TRBD1,CASSVSQGESRNTGELFF
TRBV6-1,-,CASSDRGSGSSYEQYF
TRBV6-5,-,CASSYSDSYNEQFF
TRBV10-3,TRBD1,CAISDRTGVLYQPQHF
TRBV10-1,TRBD2,CASSPYGTNRVRGYEQYF
TRBV12-3/TRBV12-4,-,CASSGVTDTQYF
TRBV2,TRBD1,CASSDGQGNTEAFF
TRBV30,-,CAWSVRVTMNTGELFF
TRBV11-3,-,CASSLTDGELFF
TRBV6-1,-,CASSDLGGSPLHF
TRBV11-2,-,CASRPDSDTQYF
TRBV7-9,TRBD2,CASSLVRLADNEQFF
TRBV7-9,-,CASSLYGDGSSNEQFF
TRBV18,-,CASSMGQTGELFF
TRBV29-1,TRBD1,CSVEDPGQALSRETQYF
TRBV12-2,-,CASLSRGRYNSPLHF
TRBV18,TRBD2,CASSPTSGSSYEQYF
TRBV12-3/TRBV12-4,TRBD1,CASSWTGFPLHF
TRBV18,TRBD1,CASSPPWDRFGNTIYF
TRBV19,TRBD1,CASSIGGQVGVEQYF
TRBV29-1,-,CSVRDSLTYEQYF
TRBV20-1,TRBD1,CSAHRGTEQFF
TRBV7-8,-,CASRGPTGELFF
TRBV5-8,-,CASSIQGLGEQYF
TRBV7-9,-,CASSASLNAFF
TRBV6-2/TRBV6-3,TRBD1,CASSLQGASNQPQHF
TRBV7-2,-,CASSLGPAGNSPLHF
TRBV29-1,-,CSVRSRPDGEQYF